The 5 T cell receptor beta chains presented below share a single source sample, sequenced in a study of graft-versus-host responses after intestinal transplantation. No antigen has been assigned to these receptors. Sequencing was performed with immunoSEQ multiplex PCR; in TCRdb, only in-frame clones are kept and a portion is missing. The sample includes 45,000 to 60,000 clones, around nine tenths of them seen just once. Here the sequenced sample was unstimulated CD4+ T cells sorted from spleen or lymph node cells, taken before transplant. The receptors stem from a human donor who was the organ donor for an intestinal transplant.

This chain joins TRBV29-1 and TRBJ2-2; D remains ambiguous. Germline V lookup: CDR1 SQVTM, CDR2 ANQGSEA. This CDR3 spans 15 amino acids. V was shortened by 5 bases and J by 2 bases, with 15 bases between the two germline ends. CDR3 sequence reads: CSVYRGSYNTGELFF. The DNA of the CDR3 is TGCAGCGTTTACAGAGGCTCGTATAACACCGGGGAGCTGTTTTTT.

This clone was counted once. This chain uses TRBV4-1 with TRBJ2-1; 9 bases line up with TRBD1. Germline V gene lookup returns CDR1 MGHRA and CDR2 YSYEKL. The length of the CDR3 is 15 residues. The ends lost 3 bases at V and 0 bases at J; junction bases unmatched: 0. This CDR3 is CASSQDRGSYNEQFF. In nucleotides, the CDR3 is TGCGCCAGCAGCCAGGACAGGGGCTCCTACAATGAGCAGTTCTTC.

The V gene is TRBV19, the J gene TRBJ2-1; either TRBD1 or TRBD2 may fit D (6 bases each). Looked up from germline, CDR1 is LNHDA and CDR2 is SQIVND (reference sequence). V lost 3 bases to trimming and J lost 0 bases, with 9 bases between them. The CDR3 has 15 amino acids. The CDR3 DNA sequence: TGTGCCAGTAGTATGGGGGGCCCCTCCTACAATGAGCAGTTCTTC. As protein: CASSMGGPSYNEQFF.

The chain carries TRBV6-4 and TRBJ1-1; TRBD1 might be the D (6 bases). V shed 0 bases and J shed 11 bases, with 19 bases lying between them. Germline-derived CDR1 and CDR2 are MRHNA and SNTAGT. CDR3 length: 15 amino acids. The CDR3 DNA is TGTGCCAGCAGTGACTCCCGTACGGGGGGCGGGAGGGCTTTCTTT. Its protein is CASSDSRTGGGRAFF.

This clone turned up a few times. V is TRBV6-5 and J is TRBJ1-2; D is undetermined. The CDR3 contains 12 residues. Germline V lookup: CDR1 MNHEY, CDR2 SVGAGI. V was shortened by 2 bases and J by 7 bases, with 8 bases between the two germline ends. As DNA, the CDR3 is TGTGCCAGCAGTTACCACGCATCTGGCTACACCTTC. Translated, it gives CASSYHASGYTF.